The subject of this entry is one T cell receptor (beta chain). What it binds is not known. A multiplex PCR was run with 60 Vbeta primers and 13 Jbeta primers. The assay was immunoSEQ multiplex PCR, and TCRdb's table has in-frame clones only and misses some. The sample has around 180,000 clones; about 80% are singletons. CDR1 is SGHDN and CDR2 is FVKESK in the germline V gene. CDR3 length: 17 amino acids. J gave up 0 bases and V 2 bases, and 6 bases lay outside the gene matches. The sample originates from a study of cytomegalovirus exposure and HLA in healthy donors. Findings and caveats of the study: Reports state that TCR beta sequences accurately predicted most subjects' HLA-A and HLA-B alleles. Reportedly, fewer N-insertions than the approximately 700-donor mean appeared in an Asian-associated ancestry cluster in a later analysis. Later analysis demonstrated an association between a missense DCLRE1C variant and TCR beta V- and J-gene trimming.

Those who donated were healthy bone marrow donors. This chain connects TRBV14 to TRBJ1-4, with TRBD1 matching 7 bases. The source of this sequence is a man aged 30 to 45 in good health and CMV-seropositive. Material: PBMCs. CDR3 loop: CASSQRTGPATNEKLFF. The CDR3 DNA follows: TGTGCCAGCAGCCAAAGGACAGGCCCTGCAACTAATGAAAAACTGTTTTTT. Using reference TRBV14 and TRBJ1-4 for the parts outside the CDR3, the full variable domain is EAGVTQFPSHSVIEKGQTVTLRCDPISGHDNLYWYRRVMGKEIKFLLHFVKESKQDESGMPNNRFLAERTGGTYSTLKVQPAELEDSGVYFCASSQRTGPATNEKLFFGSGTQLSVL.